A selection of T cell receptor beta chains follows, all from one sample in a study of blood T cell repertoires in COVID-19. Using immunoSEQ multiplex PCR, the repertoire was profiled, and TCRdb retains in-frame clones only, with some absent. The sample includes about 160,000 clones, about 86% seen only once; the top ten take more than 5.5%. Source material: PBMCs or T cells enriched from blood (not recorded which). Receptor source: a man in his fifties or sixties who had recovered from COVID-19. CDR3s leave out the opening cysteine and the closing phenylalanine or tryptophan. Fields, in order: V gene, J gene, CDR3 protein.

TRBV4-2	TRBJ2-2	ASSLEKLAGVSTGELF
TRBV2	TRBJ2-5	ASSTTGDGETQY
TRBV7-9	TRBJ2-3	ASSQSGTSGGAHTQY
TRBV20-1	TRBJ1-2	SASLGQGAASGYGYT
TRBV7-3	TRBJ2-2	ASSLDRGRPGELF
TRBV5-1	TRBJ2-5	ASSFGLAGQETQY
TRBV5-4	TRBJ1-2	ASSLRRDANYGYT
TRBV3-1/TRBV3-2	TRBJ1-1	ASRRRQGMNEAF
TRBV30	TRBJ2-1	AWSPTQSEQF
TRBV27	TRBJ2-2	ASSPRGQGVGGELF
TRBV18	TRBJ2-2	ASSPPARGTGELF
TRBV5-1	TRBJ2-1	ASSFGVGIKYNEQF
TRBV7-9	TRBJ2-5	ASSLGSAGTKGETQY
TRBV5-1	TRBJ2-2	ASSSSTIRDTGELF
TRBV5-1	TRBJ1-4	ASSPYRGETTNEKLF
TRBV5-6	TRBJ2-2	ASSRRQSDTGELF
TRBV7-9	TRBJ2-1	ASGGAHNEQF
TRBV7-2	TRBJ1-4	ASSPQRATNEKLF
TRBV12-3/TRBV12-4	TRBJ1-2	ASRLQGFGGYT
TRBV5-1	TRBJ1-2	ASSTDRGRGYT
TRBV4-2	TRBJ1-2	ASSQDQVGTGHGYT
TRBV7-2	TRBJ1-6	ASSLQAGGLRSPLH
TRBV4-2	TRBJ2-7	ASSPRVTVTYEQY
TRBV7-9	TRBJ2-7	ASSKPGQGNEQY
TRBV27	TRBJ2-7	ASRRTGSYEQY
TRBV18	TRBJ2-5	ASSPTGTGRVETQY
TRBV18	TRBJ2-5	ASRNDRNQETQY
TRBV4-3	TRBJ2-1	ASSQDHRGGSYNEQF
TRBV7-2	TRBJ2-3	ASSPISGGAADTQY
TRBV11-2	TRBJ2-7	ASSVSTGGFYEQY
TRBV10-2	TRBJ1-1	ASSEGTRTEAF
TRBV19	TRBJ1-6	ASSGLTGAYSPLH
TRBV7-8	TRBJ1-3	ASSPQGPRTLSGNTIY
TRBV6-4	TRBJ2-3	ASSDTSGGADTQY
TRBV19	TRBJ1-5	ASSNNQGNNQPQH
TRBV18	TRBJ2-3	ASSPSTRGATSTDTQY
TRBV5-1	TRBJ1-1	ASSKGQGLNTEAF
TRBV6-5	TRBJ1-2	ASSYAGQIYGYT
TRBV4-1	TRBJ1-3	ASSQDRRVGNTIY
TRBV27	TRBJ2-2	ASSRDKRGTGELF
TRBV5-4	TRBJ1-6	ASSLLSGGREKDSSPLH
TRBV2	TRBJ2-7	ASILGAAGGQY
TRBV2	TRBJ2-3	ASSESQRGTDTQY
TRBV7-8	TRBJ1-4	ASSSPTGINEKLF
TRBV6-4	TRBJ1-1	ASGQTGINTEAF
TRBV7-8	TRBJ1-5	ASSFGHNQPQH
TRBV11-2	TRBJ2-1	ASSFRRTGNHNEQF
TRBV19	TRBJ1-3	ASSTGTGDGNTIY
TRBV7-9	TRBJ1-1	ASSMTGETEAF
TRBV19	TRBJ2-4	ASSIRDIQY
TRBV29-1	TRBJ2-2	SVEESLGGELF
TRBV9	TRBJ1-1	ASSASSNTEAF
TRBV7-6	TRBJ2-7	ASSPPRTSGGGLCYEQY
TRBV7-9	TRBJ1-1	ASSYRSGRKIEAF
TRBV19	TRBJ1-1	ASSVDRDTEAF
TRBV4-1	TRBJ1-2	ASSQDPGFLGYGYT
TRBV15	TRBJ1-5	ATSRDPVGNQPQH